There are many counts of the clone carrying this T cell receptor beta chain. Its antigen is not identified. TCRdb re-analysed the 5' RACE reads in MiXCR, keeping a single row per CDR3 protein. The repertoire holds about 100,000 distinct CDR3 sequences, with approximately 4.4% as singletons. Sample time point: sample taken at primary tumor resection. Samples came from some 71 TRACERx patients with untreated early-stage lung cancer. Whole RNA was taken from tumor, nontumor lung or frozen PBMC; it was then sequenced unsorted. Trimming took off 2 bases at V and 6 bases at J, with 13 bases between the two ends. The germline V gene has CDR1 SGHKS and CDR2 YYEKEE (reference sequence). This CDR3 has 14 residues. The data stem from a study of spatial heterogeneity in lung cancer. Study-level findings and limits: Tumoral mutation counts were tracked by counts of expanded intratumoral alpha and beta TCRs.

This clonotype was sampled from a male donor with early-stage non-small cell lung cancer. The genes are TRBV5-5 and TRBJ2-3; D gene ambiguous. The material sequenced was lung tumor tissue, taken at surgery. CDR3 nucleotide sequence: TGTGCCAGCAGCTTATCGGCCCCATGGGATACGCAGTATTTT. Its protein is CASSLSAPWDTQYF.